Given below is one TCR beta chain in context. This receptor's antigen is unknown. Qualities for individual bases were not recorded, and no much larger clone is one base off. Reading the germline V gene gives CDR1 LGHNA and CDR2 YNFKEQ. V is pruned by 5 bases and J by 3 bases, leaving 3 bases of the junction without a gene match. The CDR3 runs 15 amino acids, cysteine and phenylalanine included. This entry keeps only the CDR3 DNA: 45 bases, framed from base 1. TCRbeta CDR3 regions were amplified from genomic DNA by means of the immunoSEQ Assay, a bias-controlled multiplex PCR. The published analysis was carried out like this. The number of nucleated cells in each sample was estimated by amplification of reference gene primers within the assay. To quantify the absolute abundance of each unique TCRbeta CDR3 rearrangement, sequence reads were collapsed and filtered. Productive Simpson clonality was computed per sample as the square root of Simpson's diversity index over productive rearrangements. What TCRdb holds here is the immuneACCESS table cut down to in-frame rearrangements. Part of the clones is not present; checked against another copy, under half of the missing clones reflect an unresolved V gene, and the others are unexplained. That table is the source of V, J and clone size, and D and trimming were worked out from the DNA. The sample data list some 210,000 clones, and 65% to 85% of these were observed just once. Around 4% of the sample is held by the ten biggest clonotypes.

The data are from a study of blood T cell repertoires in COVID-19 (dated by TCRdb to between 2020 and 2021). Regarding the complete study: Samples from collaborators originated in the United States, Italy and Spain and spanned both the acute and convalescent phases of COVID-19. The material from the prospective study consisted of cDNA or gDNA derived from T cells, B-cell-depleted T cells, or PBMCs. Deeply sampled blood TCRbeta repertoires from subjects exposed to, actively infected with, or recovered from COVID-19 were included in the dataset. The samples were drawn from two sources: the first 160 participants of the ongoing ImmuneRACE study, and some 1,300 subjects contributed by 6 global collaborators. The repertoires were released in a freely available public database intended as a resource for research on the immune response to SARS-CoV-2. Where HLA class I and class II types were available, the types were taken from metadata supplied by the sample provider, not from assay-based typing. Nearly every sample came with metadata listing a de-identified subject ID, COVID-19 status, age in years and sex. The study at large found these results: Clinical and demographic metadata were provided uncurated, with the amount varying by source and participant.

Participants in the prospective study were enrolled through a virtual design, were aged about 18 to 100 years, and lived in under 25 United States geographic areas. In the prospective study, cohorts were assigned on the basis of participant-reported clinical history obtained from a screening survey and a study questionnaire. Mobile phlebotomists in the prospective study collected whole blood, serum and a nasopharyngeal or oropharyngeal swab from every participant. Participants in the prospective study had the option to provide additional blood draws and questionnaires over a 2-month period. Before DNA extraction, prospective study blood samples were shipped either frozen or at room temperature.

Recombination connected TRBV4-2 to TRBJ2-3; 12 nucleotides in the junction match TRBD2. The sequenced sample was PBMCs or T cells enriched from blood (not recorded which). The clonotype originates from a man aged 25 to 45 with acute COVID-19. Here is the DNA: TGTGCCAGCAGCGTCGGACTAGCGGGGACAGATACGCAGTATTTT. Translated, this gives CASSVGLAGTDTQYF.